The rows below give T cell receptor beta chains drawn from one sample of a study of T cell responses to AZD1222 COVID-19 vaccine. Some clones are missing from TCRdb's copy, which holds only in-frame ones; the method was immunoSEQ multiplex PCR. The data show about 130,000 clones, approximately 85% seen once. The material sequenced was peripheral blood, taken 28 days after the second AZD1222 dose. These receptors were collected from an adult who received the AZD1222 COVID-19 vaccine. CDR3s include the opening cysteine and the closing phenylalanine or tryptophan.

v_call	j_call	cdr3_aa
TRBV6-2/TRBV6-3	TRBJ2-3	CASSYASGRADTQYF
TRBV3-1/TRBV3-2	TRBJ1-5	CASSRRQGARQPQHF
TRBV18	TRBJ1-1	CASSPAAEAFF
TRBV6-6	TRBJ1-6	CASSYSGATYNSPLHF
TRBV4-1	TRBJ1-3	CASSQDWQGSGNTIYF
TRBV7-9	TRBJ2-1	CASSLSGSYNEQFF
TRBV19	TRBJ1-5	CASSMMPGGNQPQHF
TRBV29-1	TRBJ1-4	CSARRGEKLFF
TRBV29-1	TRBJ1-1	CSVSWDGNTEAFF
TRBV4-1	TRBJ1-6	CASSQETGSNSPLHF
TRBV5-1	TRBJ2-1	CASSDRTSGAYNEQFF
TRBV5-4	TRBJ1-4	CASSPGGTANEKLFF
TRBV30	TRBJ1-5	CAWSSKTRSGNQPQHF
TRBV2	TRBJ1-2	CGIGGNYGYTF
TRBV2	TRBJ2-7	CASSWGPYEQYF
TRBV19	TRBJ2-1	CASSIRAGVGEQFF
TRBV30	TRBJ1-2	CAWSVKDKDGYTF
TRBV3-1/TRBV3-2	TRBJ1-4	CASSQEPSLGGKLFF
TRBV9	TRBJ1-2	CASSVTQVRGYGYTF
TRBV7-9	TRBJ1-2	CASSLEWNYGYTF
TRBV28	TRBJ2-7	CASSLNGGYYEQYF
TRBV6-1	TRBJ1-5	CASSEDREGPRPNQPQHF
TRBV7-8	TRBJ2-1	CASSFGGTDSYNEQFF
TRBV30	TRBJ1-2	CAWSELGTGANYGYTF
TRBV5-5	TRBJ2-3	CASSFGQAQDTQYF
TRBV7-9	TRBJ1-3	CASSLRTGEGNTIYF
TRBV7-9	TRBJ2-7	CASSVELSSYEQYF
TRBV6-5	TRBJ2-1	CASSFYNEQFF
TRBV9	TRBJ2-3	CASSAPGLAAGSDTQYF
TRBV7-6	TRBJ1-2	CASSPTPGDGYTF
TRBV27	TRBJ2-1	CASSSSGGPSNEQFF
TRBV29-1	TRBJ1-1	CSVPPGVNTEAFF
TRBV5-1	TRBJ2-5	CASSLVASGTYQETQYF
TRBV6-5	TRBJ2-6	CASSPVSSGANVLTF
TRBV5-6	TRBJ2-5	CASTVFSGRGETQYF
TRBV30	TRBJ1-1	CAWNYGTANTEAFF
TRBV6-1	TRBJ1-5	CASSYLTGGQPQHF
TRBV14	TRBJ2-1	CASSYRPPSSYNEQFF
TRBV4-1	TRBJ2-3	CASSQEMSTDTQYF
TRBV19	TRBJ2-5	CASARWAEETQYF
TRBV2	TRBJ2-6	CASSTGYSGANVLTF
TRBV5-1	TRBJ2-7	CASSLRDRGSGISHEQYF
TRBV4-2	TRBJ1-1	CASSRAYSNNAEAFF
TRBV5-5	TRBJ2-1	CASSRHNEQFF
TRBV5-4	TRBJ2-3	CASSLKRAHTDTQYF
TRBV6-5	TRBJ1-1	CASSKDTLNTEAFF
TRBV5-6	TRBJ1-4	CASSSNNEKLFF